One TCR beta chain is described in this entry. Its antigen is not identified. This CDR3 is 16 amino acids long. CDR1 LNHNV and CDR2 YYDKDF come from the germline V gene (reference sequence). This sample stems from a study of cytomegalovirus exposure and HLA in healthy donors. Study-level findings and limits: It was reported in a later analysis that an Asian-associated ancestry cluster showed fewer N-insertions than the roughly 660-donor mean.

PCR was performed using 60 Vbeta and 13 Jbeta primers. TCRdb's copy holds only in-frame clones and misses some; the assay was immunoSEQ multiplex PCR. The data show 100,000 to 150,000 clones, with over 65% seen just once and 1.5% held by the top ten. Donors were ostensibly healthy at sampling, although undocumented immune exposures were probable. This TCR was recovered from a man aged 35 to 55 in good health and CMV-seronegative. Material: PBMCs. The V and J genes are TRBV15 and TRBJ2-5, with 9 nucleotides matching TRBD1. The DNA end is more similar to TRBJ2-7, so the J call may be wrong. Written as DNA, the CDR3 is TGTGCCACCAGCAGAGATGAGGGACAGGGACCCTGCGAGCAGTACTTC. This translates into CATSRDEGQGPCEQYF.